The source of this TCR beta chain is a study of technical replicates of blood from a few donors. CDR3 length equals 14 residues. Between the trimmed V and J ends, which lost 3 bases and 3 bases, there was a span of 12 bases. CDR1 and CDR2 (germline): LNHDA, SQIVND (reference sequence). The table came from immunoSEQ multiplex PCR; TCRdb's copy has only in-frame clones and leaves some out. Here the sample spans more than 45,000 clones, 85% to 95% being singletons. The chain has TRBV19 and TRBJ2-7; perhaps TRBD2 as D (6 bases). Sample: PBMCs. The source of this sequence is a human donor in good health. Some clones in this sample may be carry-over from other donors' samples. The chain's CDR3 is CASSIRSGGYEQYF. DNA of the CDR3: TGTGCCAGTAGTATTCGTTCCGGGGGCTACGAGCAGTACTTC.